What follows are 23 T cell receptor beta chains derived from one specimen sequenced in a study of PD-1 blockade in classical Hodgkin lymphoma. Profiling relied on immunoSEQ multiplex PCR, and the TCRdb table lists in-frame clones only, not all of them. The sample contains some 25,000 clones, around 70% of which appear only once. All patients relapsed after autologous stem cell transplantation, and brentuximab vedotin exposure varied. The sample consisted of peripheral blood mononuclear cells (PBMCs), taken before the second cycle of nivolumab. These receptors all stem from a human donor with classical Hodgkin lymphoma.

This chain connects TRBV7-9 to TRBJ2-3, with TRBD1 matching 7 bases. The V segment lost 5 bases and the J segment 2 bases; nucleotides outside the gene matches: 4. The germline V gene encodes CDR1 SEHNR and CDR2 FQNEAQ (reference sequence). The CDR3 has 14 amino acids. Here the CDR3 DNA reads TGTGCCAGCAGCCGGACAGGATTCACAGATACGCAGTATTTT. Its protein is CASSRTGFTDTQYF. The entire variable domain, with the rest obtained from reference TRBV7-9 and TRBJ2-3, is as follows: DTGVSQNPRHKITKRGQNVTFRCDPISEHNRLYWYRQTLGQGPEFLTYFQNEAQLEKSRLLSDRFSAERPKGSFSTLEIQRTEQGDSAMYLCASSRTGFTDTQYFGPGTRLTVL.

This chain uses TRBV4-2 with TRBJ2-1; 10 bases agree with TRBD1. Germline loops: CDR1 LGHNA, CDR2 YNFKEQ. V dropped 2 bases and J dropped 5; count of bases not matched to a gene: 6. The CDR3 has 16 residues. DNA of the CDR3: TGTGCCAGCAGCCAACGGGACAGGGGTCCGCACAATGAGCAGTTCTTC. Translated: CASSQRDRGPHNEQFF.

The rearrangement uses TRBV5-4 and TRBJ2-2, with D perhaps TRBD1 (6 bases). CDR3 length: 14 residues. Deletions cut 1 base from V and 5 bases from J, with 9 bases between. Germline lookup yields CDR1 SGHNT and CDR2 YYREEE (reference sequence). CDR3 amino acids: CASSLPGQTGELFF. In DNA form, the CDR3 reads TGTGCCAGCAGCTTGCCGGGACAAACCGGGGAGCTGTTTTTT.

This clone was detected a few times. The J gene is TRBJ1-1, the V gene TRBV5-1; TRBD1 might be the D (6 bases). V shed 4 bases and J shed 0 bases, with 13 bases lying between them. The CDR3 sequence is 15 residues long. Germline assignment: CDR1 SGHRS and CDR2 YFSETQ. The CDR3 loop is CASSPGQTLNTEAFF. The CDR3 region has the DNA TGCGCCAGCAGCCCAGGACAGACCTTGAACACTGAAGCTTTCTTT.

This chain links TRBV29-1 with TRBJ2-3; D is tentatively TRBD1 or TRBD2 (5 bases each). Looked up from germline, CDR1 is SQVTM and CDR2 is ANQGSEA. The ends were cut back, 3 bases at V and 4 bases at J, with 14 bases in the middle. This CDR3 region has 14 residues. The CDR3, as DNA: TGCAGCGTTGATATGCATAGAGGGGCAGATACGCAGTATTTT. It yields the protein CSVDMHRGADTQYF.

This clone is medium-sized (0.01 to 0.1%) by share. This sequence joins TRBV4-1 and TRBJ2-5; D might be TRBD1 or TRBD2, each matching 7 bases. The CDR3 is 16 residues long. The V end lost 1 base, the J end lost 5 bases, and 17 bases lay between the germline ends. Per germline, CDR1 MGHRA and CDR2 YSYEKL. The CDR3 nucleotides read TGCGCCAGCAGCCAAGCAGGGGGGGGCACCCGGGAGACCCAGTACTTC. Encoded protein: CASSQAGGGTRETQYF.

This chain links TRBV7-9 with TRBJ2-1, with 7 bases aligning to TRBD2. The germline CDR1 and CDR2 sequences are SEHNR and FQNEAQ (reference sequence). The CDR3 loop spans 14 amino acids. V lost 5 bases and J lost 5; bases outside the gene matches: 6. The CDR3 coding sequence is TGTGCCAGCAGCAAGGGACTAACGAACAATGAGCAGTTCTTC. Protein sequence: CASSKGLTNNEQFF. The full variable domain, its missing parts supplied by reference TRBV7-9 and TRBJ2-1, is DTGVSQNPRHKITKRGQNVTFRCDPISEHNRLYWYRQTLGQGPEFLTYFQNEAQLEKSRLLSDRFSAERPKGSFSTLEIQRTEQGDSAMYLCASSKGLTNNEQFFGPGTRLTVL.

The chain recombines TRBV7-2 with TRBJ1-3, with D possibly TRBD1 on 5 matching bases. Trimming stripped 3 bases from V and 0 bases from J, with 12 bases between. This CDR3 is 16 amino acids long. The germline V gene has CDR1 SGHTA and CDR2 FQGNSA. This CDR3 is CASSFTGTVSGNTIYF. DNA of the CDR3: TGTGCCAGCAGCTTTACCGGGACGGTCTCTGGAAACACCATATATTTT.

This chain joins TRBV11-2 and TRBJ2-3, with TRBD1 as a possible D gene (5 bases). Trimming stripped 1 base from V and 4 bases from J, with 12 bases between. The CDR3 length is 15 residues. Germline lookup yields CDR1 SGHAT and CDR2 FQNNGV. The DNA for the CDR3 is TGTGCCAGCAGCTTAGTAGATAGGGGTGCAGATACGCAGTATTTT. Its translation is CASSLVDRGADTQYF.

The rearrangement links TRBV6-4 to TRBJ2-2; TRBD2 aligns across 8 bases. The CDR3 contains 14 residues. Trimming took 9 bases from V and 0 from J; bases not matched to a gene: 3. Germline V lookup: CDR1 MRHNA, CDR2 SNTAGT. The CDR3 DNA sequence: TGTGCCAGTCCGGGACTAGCGAACACCGGGGAGCTGTTTTTT. Protein product: CASPGLANTGELFF.

The chain uses TRBV10-2 and TRBJ2-1, with D possibly matching TRBD2 (6 bases). Germline V lookup: CDR1 WSHSY, CDR2 SAAADI. V was shortened by 6 bases and J by 4 bases, with 13 bases between the two germline ends. The CDR3 spans 14 residues. In DNA form, the CDR3 reads TGCGCCAGCAGCCCTGATGGAGGGTACAATGAGCAGTTCTTC. Its translation is CASSPDGGYNEQFF.

The rearrangement joins TRBV6-1 to TRBJ2-1; maybe TRBD1 (5 bases). This CDR3 has 16 residues. In germline, CDR1 is MNHNS, CDR2 SASEGT. V dropped 4 bases and J dropped 5 bases, with 18 bases sitting between them. CDR3 coding DNA: TGTGCCAGCAGTGGGGTGCTTTTGAAAGGGGACAATGAGCAGTTCTTC. Translated: CASSGVLLKGDNEQFF.

This clone came up once. The chain links TRBV19 to TRBJ2-1, with TRBD2 identical over 11 bases. V trimming: 3 bases; J trimming: 6 bases; junction bases outside the gene matches: 4. Germline V lookup: CDR1 LNHDA, CDR2 SQIVND (reference sequence). CDR3 size: 15 residues. CDR3 DNA: TGTGCCAGTAGTATGGGACTAGCGGAGCTCAATGAGCAGTTCTTC. Translating gives CASSMGLAELNEQFF.

V usage is TRBV21-1 and J usage is TRBJ2-3. TRBV21-1 is described as a pseudogene. CDR3 size: 14 residues. The CDR3 protein is CASSPRDSTDTQYF. Here the CDR3 DNA reads TGTGCCAGCAGCCCTCGGGACAGCACAGATACGCAGTATTTT.

This clone was observed a handful of times. The J gene is TRBJ2-5, the V gene TRBV11-1, with D possibly being TRBD1 (6 bases). CDR1 and CDR2 (germline): SGHAT, FQDESV (reference sequence). V was trimmed by 5 bases and J by 1 base, leaving 11 bases between them. The CDR3 covers 14 residues. CDR3 loop: CASSPGGTQETQYF. CDR3 coding DNA: TGTGCCAGCAGCCCTGGGGGCACCCAAGAGACCCAGTACTTC.

This clone came up a few times. The J gene is TRBJ1-1, the V gene TRBV6-5, with a weak D call TRBD1 (5 bases). Germline values: CDR1 MNHEY, CDR2 SVGAGI. V was pared by 5 bases and J by 3 bases, with 10 bases between. This CDR3 comprises 13 residues. For the CDR3, the DNA is TGTGCCAGCAGTGTTGTGGGGGACACTGAAGCTTTCTTT. Residues: CASSVVGDTEAFF.

In this sample, this clone turned up once. The gene calls are TRBV19 and TRBJ2-2, with no clear D. Germline CDR1 reads LNHDA; CDR2 reads SQIVND (reference sequence). Trimming left V 6 bases short and J 6 bases short, with 11 bases between. The CDR3 runs to 13 residues. The CDR3 region is CASSQALAGELFF. CDR3 nucleotide sequence: TGTGCCAGTAGCCAGGCTTTAGCCGGGGAGCTGTTTTTT.

Of note for this clone: Different DNA sequences within this sample yield the same CDR3. This chain joins TRBV30 and TRBJ2-3, with D maybe TRBD1 (5 bases). Trimming took off 1 base at V and 2 bases at J, with 10 bases between the two ends. The germline V gene encodes CDR1 GTSNPN and CDR2 SVGIG (reference sequence). The CDR3 totals 14 residues. CDR3 in amino acids: CAWSEGLSTDTQYF. The CDR3 DNA sequence: TGTGCCTGGAGTGAGGGGCTTTCCACAGATACGCAGTATTTT.

The chain joins TRBV6-1 to TRBJ2-1, with 7 bases matching TRBD2. Per the germline V gene, CDR1 is MNHNS and CDR2 is SASEGT. Losses at the gene ends were 4 bases for V and 5 bases for J; bases not matched to a gene: 11. This CDR3 comprises 16 residues. CDR3 nucleotide sequence: TGTGCCAGCAGTGCCGGTCCGGGACTACTCGACAATGAGCAGTTCTTC. This sequence encodes CASSAGPGLLDNEQFF.

Judged by abundance, this clone is medium-sized. V and J are TRBV19 and TRBJ1-3; no definite D call. The CDR3 has 15 amino acids. Germline CDR1 LNHDA, CDR2 SQIVND (reference sequence). Trimming pared 4 bases from V and 4 bases from J, leaving 14 bases between. The CDR3, as DNA: TGTGCCAGTAGTACCGGACCGACGGGAGGAAACACCATATATTTT. It encodes CASSTGPTGGNTIYF.

This clone turned up a few times. This chain connects TRBV6-5 to TRBJ2-4, with 7 bases matching TRBD2. The CDR3 is 15 amino acids. The ends lost 2 bases at V and 5 bases at J; junction bases unmatched: 6. Looked up from germline, CDR1 is MNHEY and CDR2 is SVGAGI. The chain's CDR3 is CASSYVTSDQNIQYF. Written as DNA, the CDR3 is TGTGCCAGCAGTTACGTCACTAGCGACCAAAACATTCAGTACTTC.

The rearrangement uses TRBV18 and TRBJ2-2; D is ambiguous. The CDR3 loop spans 14 amino acids. The V gene lost 6 bases and the J gene lost 3 bases, with 11 bases spanning the gap. In germline, CDR1 is KGHSH, CDR2 LQKENI. The CDR3 region has the DNA TGTGCCAGCTCCCTTAATAGAGACACCGGGGAGCTGTTTTTT. Protein sequence: CASSLNRDTGELFF. Full variable domain (rest looked up from reference TRBV18 and TRBJ2-2): NAGVMQNPRHLVRRRGQEARLRCSPMKGHSHVYWYRQLPEEGLKFMVYLQKENIIDESGMPKERFSAEFPKEGPSILRIQQVVRGDSAAYFCASSLNRDTGELFFGEGSRLTVL.

DNA for the CDR3: TGTGCCAGCAGCTTGGTCGCGGGGGGAGACCAAGAGACCCAGTACTTC. Translation: CASSLVAGGDQETQYF. The chain uses TRBV5-4 and TRBJ2-5; 8 bases are a match to TRBD2. V was pared by 0 bases and J by 0 bases, with 4 bases of the junction left unmatched. The germline V gene has CDR1 SGHNT and CDR2 YYREEE (reference sequence). The CDR3 runs 16 residues.